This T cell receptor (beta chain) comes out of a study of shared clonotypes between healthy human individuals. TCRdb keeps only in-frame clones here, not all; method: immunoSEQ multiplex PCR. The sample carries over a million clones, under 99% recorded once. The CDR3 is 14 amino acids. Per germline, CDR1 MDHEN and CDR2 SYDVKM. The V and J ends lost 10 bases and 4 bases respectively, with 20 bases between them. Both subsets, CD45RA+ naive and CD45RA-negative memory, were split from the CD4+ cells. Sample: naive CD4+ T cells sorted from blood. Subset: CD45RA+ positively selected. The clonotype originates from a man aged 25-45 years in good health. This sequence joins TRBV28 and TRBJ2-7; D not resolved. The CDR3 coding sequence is TGTGCCACCTCCCGGGCGTCCCCCAGTTACGAGCAGTACTTC. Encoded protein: CATSRASPSYEQYF.